The 14 T cell receptor beta chains given below trace back to one sample, sequenced in a study of blood T cell repertoires in COVID-19. Using immunoSEQ multiplex PCR, the repertoire was profiled, and TCRdb retains in-frame clones only, with some absent. Of approximately 240,000 clones listed, around nine tenths were seen once; the top ten hold about 2.1%. Sequencing was performed on peripheral blood. The receptor source for this set is a woman aged 35 to 49 who had recovered from COVID-19.

V is TRBV19 and J is TRBJ2-3; 12 bases align to TRBD2. Per the germline V gene, CDR1 is LNHDA and CDR2 is SQIVND (reference sequence). Losses at the gene ends were 1 base for V and 3 bases for J; bases not matched to a gene: 5. The CDR3 contains 17 residues. CDR3 residues: CASSIGLAGVRTDTQYF. The CDR3 coding sequence is TGTGCCAGTAGTATAGGACTAGCGGGAGTTCGGACAGATACGCAGTATTTT. Complete variable domain (other parts from reference TRBV19 and TRBJ2-3): DGGITQSPKYLFRKEGQNVTLSCEQNLNHDAMYWYRQDPGQGLRLIYYSQIVNDFQKGDIAEGYSVSREKKESFPLTVTSAQKNPTAFYLCASSIGLAGVRTDTQYFGPGTRLTVL.

V and J are TRBV19 and TRBJ2-2; TRBD1 agrees at 10 bases. This CDR3 is built from 17 residues. Losses at the gene ends were 8 bases for V and 3 bases for J; bases not matched to a gene: 12. Germline CDR1 and CDR2: LNHDA and SQIVND (reference sequence). CDR3 in DNA: TGTGCCAGTCACCCCCTCCGGGACAGGGGCCACACCGGGGAGCTGTTTTTT. Translation gives CASHPLRDRGHTGELFF.

The rearrangement joins TRBV24-1 to TRBJ1-1; no definite D call. The CDR3 spans 13 residues. Germline assignment: CDR1 KGHDR and CDR2 SFDVKD. Trimming took off 3 bases at V and 5 bases at J, with 9 bases between the two ends. For the CDR3, the DNA is TGTGCCACCAGTGATCCGGGATTAACTGAAGCTTTCTTT. It is translated as CATSDPGLTEAFF.

This chain joins TRBV19 and TRBJ1-5; no definite D call. Germline CDR1 reads LNHDA; CDR2 reads SQIVND (reference sequence). The V end was cut by 5 bases, the J end by 6 bases, with 17 bases between. The CDR3 contains 15 residues. The CDR3 reads CASSPPRGSSQPQHF. CDR3 coding DNA: TGTGCCAGTAGTCCCCCCCGAGGGTCGAGTCAGCCCCAGCATTTT.

This rearrangement joins TRBV2 to TRBJ2-7; the D gene is possibly TRBD2 (6 bases). Deletions cut 1 base from V and 1 base from J, with 11 bases between. The CDR3 extends over 15 amino acids. CDR1 SNHLY and CDR2 FYNNEI come from the germline V gene. CDR3 protein: CASSEGGVSSYEQYF. CDR3 DNA: TGTGCCAGCAGTGAAGGCGGGGTTAGTTCCTACGAGCAGTACTTC.

The chain is built from TRBV7-3 and TRBJ2-1, with 14 bases identical to TRBD2. J lost 7 bases, V lost 6 bases, and 5 bases had no gene match. Germline V gene sequence: CDR1 SGHTA, CDR2 FQGTGA. The CDR3 is made up of 15 amino acids. The CDR3 DNA reads as TGTGCCAGCAGTTCGGGACTAGCGGGAGATAATGAGCAGTTCTTC. Its translation: CASSSGLAGDNEQFF.

This chain joins TRBV5-4 and TRBJ2-1, with D perhaps TRBD1 (5 bases). V lost 0 bases to trimming and J lost 2 bases, with 12 bases between them. The CDR3 has 16 residues. CDR1 and CDR2 from the germline V gene are SGHNT and YYREEE (reference sequence). CDR3: CASSLGWGDPYNEQFF. CDR3 bases: TGTGCCAGCAGCTTGGGTTGGGGCGACCCCTACAATGAGCAGTTCTTC.

V usage is TRBV7-8 and J usage is TRBJ1-6; D is possibly TRBD1 (6 bases). CDR1 and CDR2 (germline): SGHVS, FQNEAQ. The CDR3 covers 16 residues. Trimming removed 1 base at V and 8 bases at J, with 15 bases between. The CDR3 here is CASSLVPQGPYSPLHF. CDR3 nucleotide sequence: TGTGCCAGCAGCTTAGTTCCCCAGGGGCCATATTCACCCCTCCACTTT.

J is TRBJ1-2 and V is TRBV19, with TRBD1 matching 8 bases. The trim removed 6 bases at V and 0 bases at J, leaving 9 bases unmatched. CDR3 size: 16 residues. Germline CDR1 and CDR2: LNHDA and SQIVND (reference sequence). CDR3 DNA: TGTGCCAGTAGGACAGAAGACAGGGGAGCTAACTATGGCTACACCTTC. This encodes CASRTEDRGANYGYTF.

The V call is TRBV5-1, the J call TRBJ2-5, with 8 bases identical to TRBD1. V shed 6 bases and J 5 bases; nucleotides not matched to a gene: 12. The length of the CDR3 is 15 residues. Germline assignment: CDR1 SGHRS and CDR2 YFSETQ. The CDR3 DNA reads TGCGCCAGCAATCAGGGGGCGTCGGTAATGGAGACCCAGTACTTC. Its protein is CASNQGASVMETQYF.

This rearrangement joins TRBV18 to TRBJ2-1, with D tentatively TRBD2 (6 bases). Germline V CDR1 and CDR2: KGHSH, LQKENI. V dropped 2 bases and J dropped 6 bases, with 11 bases sitting between them. The CDR3 covers 14 residues. The CDR3 sequence is CASSPGLASNEQFF. The DNA of the CDR3 is TGTGCCAGCTCACCAGGTCTAGCGAGCAATGAGCAGTTCTTC.

This clone came up once. The chain uses TRBV30 and TRBJ1-5, with D possibly being TRBD1 (5 bases). V lost 0 bases and J lost 1, with 10 bases in between. CDR1 is GTSNPN and CDR2 is SVGIG in the germline V gene (reference sequence). The CDR3 extends over 15 amino acids. In DNA, the CDR3 is TGTGCCTGGAGTGTTAGTGGGGCAAGCAATCAGCCCCAGCATTTT. It codes for CAWSVSGASNQPQHF.

V gene TRBV19 combines with J gene TRBJ2-2; no reliable D call. Per germline, CDR1 LNHDA and CDR2 SQIVND (reference sequence). CDR3 length equals 15 residues. V lost 3 bases to trimming and J lost 0 bases, with 8 bases between them. The CDR3 region has the DNA TGTGCCAGTAGTATGCAGGAAACGAACACCGGGGAGCTGTTTTTT. It specifies CASSMQETNTGELFF.

J is TRBJ2-7 and V is TRBV5-5, with D perhaps TRBD1 (5 bases). With 1 base removed from V and 0 bases from J, the gap between germline ends came to 14 bases. The germline V gene has CDR1 SGHKS and CDR2 YYEKEE (reference sequence). This CDR3 is built from 16 residues. Written as DNA, the CDR3 is TGTGCCAGCAGCTTGAAGCTGCAGGGAAGCTCCTACGAGCAGTACTTC. It yields the protein CASSLKLQGSSYEQYF.